The 16 T cell receptor beta chains below were found in one sample sequenced in a study of blood T cell repertoires in COVID-19. Generated by immunoSEQ multiplex PCR, the TCRdb table keeps only in-frame clones and is missing some. The sample yields 44,000 or so clones, approximately 88% seen once. Sequencing input: peripheral blood. These receptors came from a man over 45 with active COVID-19.

The chain joins TRBV5-1 to TRBJ1-2; D gene ambiguous. The length of the CDR3 is 15 residues. Germline V CDR1 and CDR2: SGHRS, YFSETQ. V was shortened by 2 bases and J by 7 bases, with 18 bases between the two germline ends. The CDR3 loop is CASSFVQAGGLGYTF. The DNA for the CDR3 is TGCGCCAGCAGCTTCGTCCAGGCAGGTGGACTTGGCTACACCTTC.

This chain uses TRBV27 with TRBJ2-1; tentative D call: TRBD2 (6 bases). CDR3 length: 13 amino acids. In germline, CDR1 is MNHEY, CDR2 SMNVEV (reference sequence). V gave up 6 bases and J gave up 10 bases, with 16 bases separating them. CDR3 nucleotide sequence: TGTGCCAGCAGGCCAACCGGGGGAGGCGAGCAGTTCTTC. Protein: CASRPTGGGEQFF.

This chain uses TRBV10-2 with TRBJ2-7; D is ambiguous. CDR1 is WSHSY, CDR2 SAAADI, per germline. The CDR3 length is 13 residues. Trimming removed 2 bases from V and 4 bases from J, with 9 bases in between. In nucleotides, the CDR3 is TGCGCCAGCAGTGAGGAGACTTCTTACGAGCAGTACTTC. It translates to CASSEETSYEQYF.

The table lists this clone with a few counts. The chain employs TRBV6-5 and TRBJ2-7; TRBD2 is a possible D gene (5 bases). Trimming took 8 bases from V and 4 from J, leaving 18 bases between them. This CDR3 contains 14 residues. Germline values: CDR1 MNHEY, CDR2 SVGAGI. As DNA, the CDR3 is TGTGCCAGCGCTCAAGAGGGTTTGAGGTACGAGCAGTACTTC. This codes for CASAQEGLRYEQYF.

The CDR3 DNA follows: TGCAGTGCTAGTAGGACAGTTTCCTACGAGCAGTACTTC. Amino acid sequence: CSASRTVSYEQYF. V gene TRBV20-1 combines with J gene TRBJ2-7; D might be TRBD1 (6 bases). Germline loops: CDR1 DFQATT, CDR2 SNEGSKA (reference sequence). With 3 bases removed from V and 1 base from J, the gap between germline ends came to 10 bases. The CDR3 sequence is 13 residues long.

V gene TRBV5-6 combines with J gene TRBJ2-1; no firm D call. V lost 0 bases and J lost 10, with 17 bases in between. CDR1 is SGHDT and CDR2 is YYEEEE in the germline V gene. CDR3 length: 15 residues. This CDR3 reads CASSLGRLPRWEQFF. The CDR3 nucleotides are TGTGCCAGCAGCTTGGGACGGCTCCCGAGGTGGGAGCAGTTCTTC.

This clone was counted a few times. J is TRBJ1-3 and V is TRBV5-1; D is ambiguous. The CDR3 contains 14 residues. Between the trimmed V and J ends, which lost 2 bases and 0 bases, there was a span of 6 bases. Germline V gene lookup returns CDR1 SGHRS and CDR2 YFSETQ. In DNA, the CDR3 is TGCGCCAGCAGCTTCGACAACTCTGGAAACACCATATATTTT. Amino acids: CASSFDNSGNTIYF.

This clone was recorded a few times. J is TRBJ2-2 and V is TRBV5-1; 7 bases line up with TRBD2. Germline assignment: CDR1 SGHRS and CDR2 YFSETQ. CDR3 length equals 16 residues. With 4 bases clipped from V and 0 bases from J, the junction kept 6 bases outside the gene matches. The CDR3 bases are TGCGCCAGCAGCCCCAGGACTAGAACGAACACCGGGGAGCTGTTTTTT. It yields the protein CASSPRTRTNTGELFF.

The gene calls are TRBV28 and TRBJ1-4; 7 bases align to TRBD1. This CDR3 comprises 15 residues. Trimming at V came to 5 bases and at J to 8 bases, leaving 11 bases not matched to a gene. Germline V gives CDR1 MDHEN, CDR2 SYDVKM. The CDR3 sequence is CASSPPLTGPEKLFF. As DNA, the CDR3 is TGTGCCAGCAGTCCACCATTGACAGGGCCGGAAAAACTGTTTTTT.

The chain links TRBV4-3 to TRBJ2-7; 7 bases fit TRBD2. The V gene end was trimmed by 0 bases and the J gene end by 0 bases; junction bases not matched to a gene: 8. The germline gives CDR1 LGHNA, CDR2 YSLEER. The CDR3 totals 17 residues. The CDR3 coding sequence is TGCGCCAGCAGCCAAGATTACGCGGGGGACCTCTCCTACGAGCAGTACTTC. This codes for CASSQDYAGDLSYEQYF.

V is TRBV5-1 and J is TRBJ2-5, with TRBD2 matching over 15 bases. Trimming removed 4 bases from V and 14 bases from J; junction bases left unmatched: 9. From germline, CDR1 is SGHRS and CDR2 YFSETQ. CDR3 length equals 14 residues. Written as DNA, the CDR3 is TGCGCCAGCAGCCCCAGGACTAGCGGGGGGGAGTTATACTTC. This translates into CASSPRTSGGELYF.

The chain carries TRBV19 and TRBJ2-2, with D perhaps TRBD2 (5 bases). CDR3 size: 13 residues. Per the germline V gene, CDR1 is LNHDA and CDR2 is SQIVND (reference sequence). V lost 2 bases to trimming and J lost 7 bases, with 8 bases between them. CDR3 coding DNA: TGTGCCAGTAGTATATGGCGGGTCGGGGAGCTGTTTTTT. Translation: CASSIWRVGELFF.

The genes are TRBV2 and TRBJ2-7; D unclear. Germline CDR1 SNHLY, CDR2 FYNNEI. This CDR3 is built from 14 residues. V was pared by 1 base and J by 2 bases, with 9 bases between. CDR3: CASSEVARTYEQYF. In DNA, the CDR3 is TGTGCCAGCAGTGAAGTAGCTAGGACCTACGAGCAGTACTTC.

This chain connects TRBV7-9 to TRBJ2-1, with D hard to call. This CDR3 is 14 amino acids long. Germline lookup yields CDR1 SEHNR and CDR2 FQNEAQ (reference sequence). Trimming pared 0 bases from V and 2 bases from J, leaving 5 bases between. CDR3 nucleotide sequence: TGTGCCAGCAGCTTAGCAGCCCCCTACAATGAGCAGTTCTTC. It yields the protein CASSLAAPYNEQFF.

The chain couples TRBV5-1 to TRBJ2-5, with D hard to call. Trimming removed 4 bases at V and 1 base at J, with 11 bases between. The CDR3 is 14 amino acids. From germline, CDR1 is SGHRS and CDR2 YFSETQ. The CDR3 protein is CASSDQTGQETQYF. The CDR3 DNA reads as TGCGCCAGCAGCGACCAGACTGGCCAAGAGACCCAGTACTTC.

The chain is built from TRBV28 and TRBJ1-4; no clear D gene. The V end lost 4 bases, the J end lost 0 bases, and 15 bases lay between the germline ends. This CDR3 is built from 17 residues. Germline-derived CDR1 and CDR2 are MDHEN and SYDVKM. The CDR3: CASSSTTLTATNEKLFF. The DNA for the CDR3 is TGTGCCAGCAGTTCCACAACCCTTACAGCAACTAATGAAAAACTGTTTTTT.